The sample holds many counts of the clone carrying this T cell receptor beta chain. These data belong to a study of T cells in Graves' hyperthyroidism and ophthalmopathy. Germline CDR1 and CDR2: MNHNS and SASEGT. The CDR3 is made up of 15 amino acids. With 5 bases clipped from V and 7 bases from J, the junction kept 9 bases outside the gene matches. Researchers amplified the TCR beta CDR3 regions from RNA transcripts. The HTBI primer set was used in a first-round RT-PCR of the TCR CDR3. TCRdb itself ran the multiplex PCR reads through MiXCR, one entry per CDR3 protein. The sample has hundreds of thousands of distinct CDR3 sequences, less than 15% seen once.

The chain has TRBV6-1 and TRBJ2-2; 8 bases map to TRBD2. The source of this sequence is a woman aged 18-29 years with Graves' hyperthyroidism. Sequenced sample: blood. CDR3 DNA: TGTGCCAGCAGTCCGGGGACTAGAGCTAGCGGGGAGCTGTTTTTT. Its protein product is CASSPGTRASGELFF.